This paragraph covers one T cell receptor beta chain sequence. The antigen this receptor binds is unknown. Qualities for individual bases were not recorded, and no much larger clone is one base off. Cut back by 7 bases and 7 bases, the V and J ends lie 17 bases apart. Reading from cysteine to phenylalanine, the CDR3 counts 13 amino acids. The retained sequence is limited to the CDR3, 39 bases, with the frame set at the first base. Per the germline V gene, MDHEN is the CDR1 and SYDVKM is the CDR2. This entry comes from a study of cytomegalovirus exposure and HLA in healthy donors (dated by TCRdb to about 2017). Regarding the study in general: The roughly 670 repertoires of the first cohort and the 95 to 150 validation repertoires were produced on the same platform, according to a later analysis. The aim of the study was to test whether cataloging public T cell receptors could identify signatures of past pathogen exposure. High-throughput TCR immunosequencing, statistical association of individual TCRs with disease status, and machine learning were combined to predict cytomegalovirus infection status. A separate validation cohort of over a hundred different subjects was used in addition to the roughly 700-subject first cohort. What the research found in general, with its limitations: A later analysis had no HLA typing for the validation cohort, so co-occurrence there was scored across all 130 or so repertoires. In the study, 150 to 200 TCR beta chains were listed as associated with cytomegalovirus. Subsequent analysis determined that TCRs grouped into clusters in the first cohort also showed a tendency toward co-occurrence across the 120 or so validation repertoires, and approximately 93% of cluster scores exceeded 0. While some public TCRs were present in many individuals, most TCR sequences turned up only very rarely across donors. According to the authors, the approach could potentially be generalized to other disease states and immunological phenotypes. Cytomegalovirus status was reported to be diagnosed by the classifier with high specificity and sensitivity in both the original and validation cohorts. A few of the identified cytomegalovirus-associated TCR beta chains were confirmed in vitro to be specific for cytomegalovirus antigens.

The donors belonged to the validation cohort of 120 subjects, which was separate from the approximately 610-subject first cohort. Receptors were amplified or captured by the immunoSEQ multiplex PCR assay. As for the original processing: A statistical classification framework was developed to diagnose cytomegalovirus status using the catalog of TCR beta chain sequences. TCRdb limited this immuneACCESS table to in-frame rearrangements with V and J called. A share of clones is missing; checked studies link under half to unresolved V genes, and the rest is unexplained. The V and J calls and clone size are taken from that table; D and trimming were inferred from the DNA. The sample has about 240,000 clones on record, 87% of them singletons. Clones ranked in the top ten supply 2.6% of the sample.

This clonotype was sampled from a man aged 18 to 35 in good health and CMV-seronegative. Sequenced material: PBMCs. The sequence joins TRBV28 to TRBJ2-7; D gene: possibly TRBD1, on 5 matching bases. The DNA sequence is TGTGCCAGCATCCGGACAAGTTCTCATGAGCAGTACTTC. Its coded protein is CASIRTSSHEQYF.